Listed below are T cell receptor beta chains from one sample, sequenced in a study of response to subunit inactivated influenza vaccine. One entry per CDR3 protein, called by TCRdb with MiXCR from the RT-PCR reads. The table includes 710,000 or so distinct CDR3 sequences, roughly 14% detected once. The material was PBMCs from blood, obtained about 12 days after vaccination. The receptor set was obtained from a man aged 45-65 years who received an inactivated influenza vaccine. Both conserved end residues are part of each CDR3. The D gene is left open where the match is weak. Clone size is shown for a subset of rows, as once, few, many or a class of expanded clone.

CDR3nt: TGCAGTGCTAGGGACTTGAGAGCGGGGGGTTCGGATGAGCAGTTCTTC
CDR3aa: CSARDLRAGGSDEQFF
d_gene: TRBD2
v_gene: TRBV20-1
j_gene: TRBJ2-1
abundance: NA

CDR3nt: TGTGCCAGCAGCTCCGGATCGGGATTGTACGAGCAGTACTTC
CDR3aa: CASSSGSGLYEQYF
d_gene: NA
v_gene: TRBV5-5
j_gene: TRBJ2-7
abundance: many

CDR3nt: TGTGCCAGCAGTGACGGCAGTAGCACAGATACGCAGTATTTT
CDR3aa: CASSDGSSTDTQYF
d_gene: NA
v_gene: TRBV2
j_gene: TRBJ2-3
abundance: many

CDR3nt: TGCGCCAGCAGCGCCACAGGGGACGCCAATCAGCCCCAGCATTTT
CDR3aa: CASSATGDANQPQHF
d_gene: TRBD1
v_gene: TRBV5-1
j_gene: TRBJ1-5
abundance: few

CDR3nt: TGTGCCAGCAGCTTAGTGCTAGCGGGTGCCCATGAGCAGTTCTTC
CDR3aa: CASSLVLAGAHEQFF
d_gene: TRBD2
v_gene: TRBV7-8
j_gene: TRBJ2-1
abundance: few

CDR3nt: TGTGCCAGCAGCCAAGAAGCTAGCGGGGGGTACCAAGAGACCCAGTACTTC
CDR3aa: CASSQEASGGYQETQYF
d_gene: TRBD2
v_gene: TRBV4-2
j_gene: TRBJ2-5
abundance: NA

CDR3nt: TGTGCCAGCAGCGTGGGGCCGGGACAGGGGTTCGAGCAGTACTTC
CDR3aa: CASSVGPGQGFEQYF
d_gene: TRBD1
v_gene: TRBV9
j_gene: TRBJ2-7
abundance: few

CDR3nt: TGTGCCATCAGTGAACATTTTGGCGTAGATACGCAGTATTTT
CDR3aa: CAISEHFGVDTQYF
d_gene: NA
v_gene: TRBV10-3
j_gene: TRBJ2-3
abundance: few

CDR3nt: TGCGCCAGCAGTCAAATTTCGCGGGGGGACACAGATACGCAGTATTTT
CDR3aa: CASSQISRGDTDTQYF
d_gene: TRBD2
v_gene: TRBV23-1
j_gene: TRBJ2-3
abundance: few

CDR3nt: TGTGCCAGCAGCGCGGGACAGGGCGAGCAGTACTTC
CDR3aa: CASSAGQGEQYF
d_gene: TRBD1
v_gene: TRBV2
j_gene: TRBJ2-7
abundance: NA

CDR3nt: TGCAGTGCTAGAGCCCCGCAGGGGGCGGACACTGAAGCTTTCTTT
CDR3aa: CSARAPQGADTEAFF
d_gene: TRBD1
v_gene: TRBV20-1
j_gene: TRBJ1-1
abundance: few

CDR3nt: TGTGCCAGCAGCCAAAGACTGAATCAGCCCCAGCATTTT
CDR3aa: CASSQRLNQPQHF
d_gene: NA
v_gene: TRBV3-1
j_gene: TRBJ1-5
abundance: few

CDR3nt: TGCAGTGCTACCCAAACGACAGATACGCAGTATTTT
CDR3aa: CSATQTTDTQYF
d_gene: NA
v_gene: TRBV20-1
j_gene: TRBJ2-3
abundance: few

CDR3nt: TGCGCCAGCAGCTATCGCGGGACGAACACCGGGGAGCTGTTTTTT
CDR3aa: CASSYRGTNTGELFF
d_gene: NA
v_gene: TRBV4-3
j_gene: TRBJ2-2
abundance: NA

CDR3nt: TGTGCCAGCACCAATTCATGGGGGGCGAGGAACTACGAGCAGTACTTC
CDR3aa: CASTNSWGARNYEQYF
d_gene: NA
v_gene: TRBV7-2
j_gene: TRBJ2-7
abundance: NA

CDR3nt: TGTGCCATCAGTGAGTCAGTGCAGACGATAGAGCAGTACTTC
CDR3aa: CAISESVQTIEQYF
d_gene: NA
v_gene: TRBV10-3
j_gene: TRBJ2-7
abundance: NA

CDR3nt: TGTGCCAGCAGTTTTATGGCAGGGCCGAATGAGCAGTTCTTC
CDR3aa: CASSFMAGPNEQFF
d_gene: NA
v_gene: TRBV28
j_gene: TRBJ2-1
abundance: NA

CDR3nt: TGTGCCAGCAGCAGGTACAATGACGAGCAGTACTTC
CDR3aa: CASSRYNDEQYF
d_gene: NA
v_gene: TRBV27
j_gene: TRBJ2-7
abundance: NA